These T cell receptor beta chains were read from a single sample in a study of OX40 agonist ivuxolimab in advanced cancers. Data came from immunoSEQ multiplex PCR; TCRdb stores just in-frame clones and leaves some out. Among tens of thousands of clones, around 87% were seen once, and the ten largest hold roughly 4%. Specimen: CD4+ or CD8+ T cells sorted from blood, collected in a trial of the OX40 agonist ivuxolimab. Receptor source: an adult with an advanced solid tumor such as melanoma, head and neck, liver or kidney cancer. Both conserved end residues are part of each CDR3. D genes are given only for firm matches. Expanded clones are given a class, and other clones once, few, many or no size at all.

V gene,J gene,clone size,D gene,CDR3 DNA,CDR3 protein
TRBV5-1,TRBJ1-1,NA,NA,TGCGCCAGCAGCTCGGACAGCGTTGTGAACACTGAAGCTTTCTTT,CASSSDSVVNTEAFF
TRBV5-6,TRBJ1-1,NA,NA,TGTGCCAGCAGCTTTGGGCAGAACACTGAAGCTTTCTTT,CASSFGQNTEAFF
TRBV9,TRBJ2-1,NA,TRBD2,TGTGCCAGCAGCGTCGAACTAGGGAGGGAGGAGTTCTTC,CASSVELGREEFF
TRBV28,TRBJ1-2,NA,NA,TGTGCCAGCAGTGAGGGGTTAGCTAACTATGGCTACACCTTC,CASSEGLANYGYTF
TRBV5-4,TRBJ2-2,NA,TRBD2,TGTGCCAGCAGCTTGGGTAGCGGGAGAGTTACCGGGGAGCTGTTTTTT,CASSLGSGRVTGELFF
TRBV18,TRBJ2-5,NA,NA,TGTGCCAGCTCACCTTCCCGGACGGCCCAAGAGACCCAGTACTTC,CASSPSRTAQETQYF
TRBV6-4,TRBJ1-1,NA,NA,TGTGCCAGCAGCTCCGGACCCCCCGAGAACACTGAAGCTTTCTTT,CASSSGPPENTEAFF
TRBV7-2,TRBJ2-3,NA,NA,TGTGCCAGCAGCCCCGGGTACAGCACAGATACGCAGTATTTT,CASSPGYSTDTQYF
TRBV29-1,TRBJ2-1,NA,NA,TGCAGCGCTGTCTTACCCCGCTCCTACAATGAGCAGTTCTTC,CSAVLPRSYNEQFF
TRBV29-1,TRBJ1-5,NA,NA,TGCAGCGTTGAAGAAGGGGGAGGCAATCAGCCCCAGCATTTT,CSVEEGGGNQPQHF
TRBV29-1,TRBJ1-4,NA,NA,TGCAGCTGGACTGGAGGCGGTGAAAAACTGTTTTTT,CSWTGGGEKLFF
TRBV9,TRBJ2-3,NA,TRBD2,TGTGCCAGCAGCTCCAGACTAGCGGGCTTAGATACGCAGTATTTT,CASSSRLAGLDTQYF
TRBV10-3,TRBJ1-5,NA,TRBD1,TGTGCCATCAGTGAGTCGATAACAGGGGGCCGCCAGCCCCAGCATTTT,CAISESITGGRQPQHF
TRBV5-1,TRBJ1-1,NA,NA,TGCGCCAGCAGCTTGACCCCCCTCACAGGTACTGAAGCTTTCTTT,CASSLTPLTGTEAFF
TRBV10-1,TRBJ2-1,NA,TRBD2,TGCGCCAGTGGGACTAGCGGGTCAAATGAGCAGTTCTTC,CASGTSGSNEQFF
TRBV7-8,TRBJ2-5,NA,NA,TGTGCCAGCAGCTGGAAAGCGACCCAGTACTTC,CASSWKATQYF
TRBV5-1,TRBJ2-1,NA,NA,TGCGCCAGCAGCCCGGAGGTAGGGGTGGGTCAGTTCTTC,CASSPEVGVGQFF
TRBV29-1,TRBJ1-4,few,TRBD1,TGCAGCGCCTACAGGGGTCGTGGTGAAAAACTGTTTTTT,CSAYRGRGEKLFF
TRBV30,TRBJ2-4,NA,TRBD2,TGTGCCTGGAGTAGCGGGGGGGCCAAAAACATTCAGTACTTC,CAWSSGGAKNIQYF
TRBV6-1,TRBJ1-1,NA,TRBD1,TGTGCCAGCAGTCACCGGGACAGGGTTAAAGCTTTCTTT,CASSHRDRVKAFF
TRBV11-2,TRBJ2-7,NA,NA,TGTGCCAGCAGCTTAGGCGTGCGCCGCACCTCGGGAGAGCAGTACTTC,CASSLGVRRTSGEQYF
TRBV19,TRBJ1-1,NA,NA,TGTGCCAGTAGCCCCCCACAGGGTGGTAACACTGAAGCTTTCTTT,CASSPPQGGNTEAFF
TRBV4-1,TRBJ1-1,NA,NA,TGCGCCAGCAGCCAAGCCTTTGAGAACACTGAAGCTTTCTTT,CASSQAFENTEAFF
TRBV19,TRBJ1-1,NA,TRBD1,TGTGCCAGTAGTATAGGGACAGGGAACACTGAAGCTTTCTTT,CASSIGTGNTEAFF
TRBV19,TRBJ2-1,NA,NA,TGTGCCAGTAGTATGAGGGATGAGCAGTTCTTC,CASSMRDEQFF
TRBV7-2,TRBJ1-3,NA,NA,TGTGCCAGCAGCTTAGTTCCAGGATCGACTGGAAACACCATATATTTT,CASSLVPGSTGNTIYF
TRBV19,TRBJ2-2,NA,TRBD2,TGTGCCAGTAGTATGACTAGCGGGAACACCGGGGAGCTGTTTTTT,CASSMTSGNTGELFF
TRBV28,TRBJ1-5,NA,NA,TGTGCCAGCAGTTGGGGCTCTCAGCCCCAGCATTTT,CASSWGSQPQHF
TRBV14,TRBJ1-4,NA,NA,TGTGCCAGCAGCGAGAACCCGGGACGGAATAATGAAAAACTGTTTTTT,CASSENPGRNNEKLFF
TRBV30,TRBJ1-1,few,NA,TGTGCCTGGAGCGGAGGGGATACTTCGGACACTGAAGCTTTCTTT,CAWSGGDTSDTEAFF
TRBV5-1,TRBJ1-1,NA,NA,TGCGCCAGCAGCTTGCCAGGGATGAACACTGAAGCTTTCTTT,CASSLPGMNTEAFF
TRBV5-4,TRBJ1-3,NA,NA,TGTGCCAGCAGCTTAACTACAGGGATCTCTGGAAACACCATATATTTT,CASSLTTGISGNTIYF
TRBV6-5,TRBJ1-3,NA,NA,TGTGCCAGCAGCTCGGGACACTCTGGAAACACCATATATTTT,CASSSGHSGNTIYF
TRBV11-3,TRBJ1-1,NA,NA,TGTGCCAGCGATGGACCTGGCAGGAGAGGAGCTTTCTTT,CASDGPGRRGAFF
TRBV7-3,TRBJ1-2,NA,TRBD1,TGTGCCAGCAGCTTTGGACAGGACTATGGCTACACCTTC,CASSFGQDYGYTF
TRBV11-2,TRBJ1-1,NA,NA,TGTGCCAGCAGCTCGGACAGTTTGAACACTGAAGCTTTCTTT,CASSSDSLNTEAFF
TRBV6-5,TRBJ2-2,once,TRBD2,TGTGCCAGCAGTTCCGGACTAGCGAACACCGGGGAGCTGTTTTTT,CASSSGLANTGELFF
TRBV7-2,TRBJ1-1,NA,NA,TGTGCCAGCAGCTTCTCGGTGGCTGAAGCTTTCTTT,CASSFSVAEAFF
TRBV6-5,TRBJ2-1,once,NA,TGTGCCAGCAGAAGGGCGGACAGCGAGCAGTTCTTC,CASRRADSEQFF
TRBV10-3,TRBJ2-4,once,TRBD2,TGTGCCATCAGTAGGACTAGCTGGGACATTCAGTACTTC,CAISRTSWDIQYF
TRBV27,TRBJ1-4,NA,NA,TGTGCCAGCGCCCGGCTTAATCCAACTAATGAAAAACTGTTTTTT,CASARLNPTNEKLFF
TRBV6-5,TRBJ1-1,NA,NA,TGTGGACAGCCAAACACTGAAGCTTTCTTT,CGQPNTEAFF
TRBV4-1,TRBJ2-5,once,NA,TGCGCCAGCAGCTCGGTGGCGAGGGAGACCCAGTACTTC,CASSSVARETQYF
TRBV5-4,TRBJ2-5,NA,TRBD2,TGTGCCAGCAGCTTAGGTAGCGGGAGGGCCGGAGAGACCCAGTACTTC,CASSLGSGRAGETQYF
TRBV29-1,TRBJ2-1,once,TRBD2,TGCAGCGTTGTGGGACTAGCAAATGAGCAGTTCTTC,CSVVGLANEQFF
TRBV6-1,TRBJ1-5,NA,TRBD1,TGTGCCAGCACCCTAGGGACAGGGGGTATTCAGCCCCAACATTTT,CASTLGTGGIQPQHF
TRBV7-8,TRBJ1-2,NA,TRBD1,TGTGCCAGCAGCCATTCTGGACAGGGAGGAAGACCCCAGAGTGGCTACACCTTC,CASSHSGQGGRPQSGYTF
TRBV2,TRBJ1-2,NA,TRBD1,TGTGCCAGCAGACTGGACAGGGCAAACTATGGCTACACCTTC,CASRLDRANYGYTF
TRBV6-5,TRBJ2-1,NA,NA,TGTGCCAGCACCTCAGGTGTCTACAATGAGCAGTTCTTC,CASTSGVYNEQFF
TRBV28,TRBJ2-5,NA,NA,TGTGCCAGCAGCCCCGGGGGGACACAAGAGACCCAGTACTTC,CASSPGGTQETQYF
TRBV11-3,TRBJ2-5,NA,NA,TGTGCCAGCAGCTTAGTACGGGGTCAAGAGACCCAGTACTTC,CASSLVRGQETQYF
TRBV30,TRBJ2-7,NA,TRBD2,TGTGCCTGGACCAGCCAAGGGACTAGCGGGTTCTTCTACGAGCAGTACTTC,CAWTSQGTSGFFYEQYF
TRBV30,TRBJ1-3,once,NA,TGTGTCCTGGGTAGCTCTGGAAACACCATATATTTT,CVLGSSGNTIYF
TRBV11-3,TRBJ2-5,few,NA,TGTGCCAGCAGCCAAGGGGATGGGGAGACCCAGTACTTC,CASSQGDGETQYF
TRBV29-1,TRBJ1-5,once,NA,TGCAGCGTTTCTCAGGGAGCTGGTCAGCCCCAGCATTTT,CSVSQGAGQPQHF
TRBV18,TRBJ1-5,few,NA,TGTGCCAGCTCACCACAAGGCGACCCGGGGCAGCCCCAGCATTTT,CASSPQGDPGQPQHF
TRBV5-1,TRBJ2-3,NA,NA,TGCGCCAGCAGCTCCCAGAGGGATACGCAGTATTTT,CASSSQRDTQYF
TRBV5-1,TRBJ2-1,NA,TRBD2,TGCGCCAGCAGCTTGAGGGTAGCGGGAGAGAATGAGCAGTTCTTC,CASSLRVAGENEQFF
TRBV27,TRBJ1-1,once,NA,TGTGCCAGCAGGCTCCAGGGGAGGAGCACTGAAGCTTTCTTT,CASRLQGRSTEAFF
TRBV7-9,TRBJ2-1,NA,NA,TGTGCCAGCAGCTTTAGCGTACAGGGCAATGAGCAGTTCTTC,CASSFSVQGNEQFF